Reported below is one T cell receptor (beta chain). Its antigen is not identified. No conserved phenylalanine or tryptophan is present at the end of the CDR3, so a read error is the likely explanation. This sample is drawn from a study of shared clonotypes between healthy human individuals. Study results and limitations: Sampling was confined to blood; repertoires within tissues likely differ.

In germline, CDR1 is MDHEN, CDR2 SYDVKM. This CDR3 comprises 15 residues. Trimming cost V 5 bases and J 0 bases; bases outside gene matches: 6. Libraries were prepared by immunoSEQ multiplex PCR; TCRdb keeps only in-frame clonotypes and omits some of them. Among about 490,000 clones listed, about 82% were seen once. The sequence was obtained from a woman in her thirties or forties in good health. Some clones in this sample may be carry-over from other donors' samples. This chain joins TRBV28 and TRBJ1-1; 7 bases align to TRBD1. Specimen: PBMCs. In DNA, the CDR3 is TGTGCCAGCAGTGTACCAGGGGGAATGAACACTGAAGCTTTCCTT. It yields the protein CASSVPGGMNTEAFL.